This T cell receptor beta chain is from a study of blood T cell repertoires in COVID-19. Background on the study: COVID-19 samples collected from the United States, Italy and Spain covered acute and convalescent phases. The cDNA or gDNA used as material had been derived from T cells, B-cell-depleted T cells, or PBMCs.

This clone was detected ten times or more. Germline trimming cut 6 bases from V and 3 bases from J; bases unmatched to any gene: 15. The CDR3 has 18 amino acids. Germline assignment: CDR1 SGHAT and CDR2 FQNNGV. Per the authors' pipeline: Estimates of nucleated cell counts were drawn from the amplification of reference gene primers. The protocol was immunoSEQ multiplex PCR, while the TCRdb copy is restricted to in-frame clones and leaves out a portion. The V and J calls and clone size were taken over from that table, and D and trimming were inferred from the DNA. This sample has some 87,000 clones, with 70% to 90% found just once.

The sequencing input was peripheral blood. The gene calls are TRBV11-2 and TRBJ1-4, with 8 bases identical to TRBD1. This receptor was taken from a human donor in a cohort sampled during active COVID-19. CDR3 residues: CASSRAPGGLLPNEKLFF. DNA of the CDR3: TGTGCCAGCAGTAGAGCACCAGGGGGCTTACTGCCTAATGAAAAACTGTTTTTT.